One sample yielded the 21 T cell receptor beta chains listed below, sequenced in a study of blood T cell repertoires in COVID-19. Sequencing used immunoSEQ multiplex PCR; TCRdb keeps in-frame clones, though not all of them. The sample consists of approximately 160,000 clones, around 80% of them appearing once. Sample: peripheral blood. The receptors here all came from a woman aged 50 to 60 in a cohort sampled during active or convalescent COVID-19.

The genes are TRBV7-8 and TRBJ1-2; D is possibly TRBD1 (6 bases). Germline V CDR1 and CDR2: SGHVS, FQNEAQ. CDR3 length: 13 residues. With 3 bases removed from V and 2 bases from J, the gap between germline ends came to 7 bases. CDR3 in amino acids: CASSFTGNYGYTF. CDR3 in DNA: TGTGCCAGCAGCTTCACAGGGAACTATGGCTACACCTTC.

This clone has only one observation. This chain connects TRBV6-6 to TRBJ1-4; the match to TRBD1 covers 11 bases. The CDR3 sequence is 15 residues long. Losses at the gene ends were 2 bases for V and 8 bases for J; bases not matched to a gene: 4. From germline, CDR1 is MNHNY and CDR2 SVGAGI (reference sequence). The CDR3 DNA sequence: TGTGCCAGCAGTTACCCGGGACAGGGGGAGGAAAAACTGTTTTTT. The encoded protein is CASSYPGQGEEKLFF.

Points on this clone: One end of the junction does not line up with germline, which may come from a read error. V usage is TRBV5-6 and J usage is TRBJ2-5, with D possibly TRBD1 on 6 matching bases. Germline V gene lookup returns CDR1 SGHDT and CDR2 YYEEEE. The CDR3 loop spans 11 amino acids. CDR3: CASSSQGTRHF. In nucleotides, the CDR3 is TGTGCCAGCAGCTCTCAGGGGACCAGGCACTTC.

The J gene is TRBJ2-1, the V gene TRBV15, with TRBD1 matching over 10 bases. This CDR3 is built from 17 residues. The V gene end was trimmed by 0 bases and the J gene end by 5 bases; junction bases not matched to a gene: 7. CDR1 is LNHNV, CDR2 YYDKDF, per germline (reference sequence). CDR3 bases: TGTGCCACCAGCAGAGATTTTCCGGGACAGGGGCACAATGAGCAGTTCTTC. Translation: CATSRDFPGQGHNEQFF. The entire variable domain, with the rest obtained from reference TRBV15 and TRBJ2-1, is as follows: DAMVIQNPRYQVTQFGKPVTLSCSQTLNHNVMYWYQQKSSQAPKLLFHYYDKDFNNEADTPDNFQSRRPNTSFCFLDIRSPGLGDTAMYLCATSRDFPGQGHNEQFFGPGTRLTVL.

This clone was counted between two and nine times. The rearrangement links TRBV5-6 to TRBJ2-5; 8 nucleotides match TRBD2. V lost 4 bases, J lost 6 bases, and 5 bases stayed unmatched. The CDR3 length is 13 residues. The V gene's germline CDR1 is SGHDT and CDR2 YYEEEE. CDR3 coding DNA: TGTGCCAGCAGCATACTAGCGGTTCAGACCCAGTACTTC. As protein: CASSILAVQTQYF.

This chain links TRBV27 with TRBJ2-5; D is perhaps TRBD1 (6 bases). The CDR3 is 14 residues long. From germline, CDR1 is MNHEY and CDR2 SMNVEV (reference sequence). V lost 5 bases, J lost 5 bases, and 15 bases lay in between. The CDR3 region is CASSPSGGRETQYF. The CDR3 bases are TGTGCCAGCAGTCCCTCTGGGGGCCGGGAGACCCAGTACTTC.

This clone was picked up a small number of times. The chain carries TRBV20-1 and TRBJ2-1; tentatively, D is TRBD1 (6 bases). V dropped 3 bases and J dropped 4 bases, with 22 bases sitting between them. The CDR3 extends over 17 amino acids. CDR1 DFQATT and CDR2 SNEGSKA come from the germline V gene (reference sequence). CDR3 in amino acids: CSASPPGRGQIYNEQFF. Written as DNA, the CDR3 is TGCAGTGCTAGTCCCCCTGGTCGGGGACAAATATACAATGAGCAGTTCTTC.

This clone was recorded a few times. This chain joins TRBV9 and TRBJ1-1; D remains ambiguous. V was trimmed by 4 bases and J by 0 bases, leaving 10 bases between them. The V gene's germline CDR1 is SGDLS and CDR2 YYNGEE. The CDR3 runs to 14 residues. CDR3 region: CASSTQSMNTEAFF. The CDR3 coding sequence is TGTGCCAGCAGCACACAGTCCATGAACACTGAAGCTTTCTTT.

This clone was seen only once. The CDR3 spells CASSLDRATEAFF. In DNA form, the CDR3 reads TGTGCCAGCAGCTTGGACAGGGCCACTGAAGCTTTCTTT. The chain carries TRBV5-6 and TRBJ1-1; D is possibly TRBD1 (6 bases). The CDR3 loop spans 13 amino acids. Germline CDR1 is SGHDT and CDR2 is YYEEEE. V was pared by 0 bases and J by 4 bases, with 7 bases between.

This clone is a singleton in its sample. The J gene is TRBJ2-3, the V gene TRBV9; 10 nucleotides line up with TRBD2. V was clipped by 0 bases and J by 0 bases; unmatched bases: 13. The CDR3 totals 20 residues. The germline V gene encodes CDR1 SGDLS and CDR2 YYNGEE. As DNA, the CDR3 is TGTGCCAGCAGCGTAGGGATAGCGGGGGGAACACGGGCTAGCACAGATACGCAGTATTTT. Encoded protein: CASSVGIAGGTRASTDTQYF.

CDR3 sequence: CASSLGPRGGATDTQYF. Here the CDR3 DNA reads TGTGCCAGCAGCTTAGGCCCACGCGGGGGGGCCACAGATACGCAGTATTTT. The genes are TRBV11-2 and TRBJ2-3; 9 bases map to TRBD2. J was trimmed by 2 bases and V by 1 base; bases with no gene match: 7. The CDR3 contains 17 residues. Germline V CDR1 and CDR2: SGHAT, FQNNGV.

The V and J genes are TRBV21-1 and TRBJ2-2; TRBD1, as called in the table, went unchecked against the DNA. TRBV21-1 is a pseudogene segment. The CDR3 totals 17 residues. CDR3 DNA: TGTGCCAGCAGCAAGGGACAGGGGGCTGTGGGAACCGGGGAGCTGTTTTTT. This sequence encodes CASSKGQGAVGTGELFF.

The chain links TRBV6-1 to TRBJ1-4, with 7 bases identical to TRBD1. This CDR3 is built from 14 residues. Germline V gives CDR1 MNHNS, CDR2 SASEGT. V lost 1 base and J lost 8; bases outside the gene matches: 4. The CDR3 DNA is TGTGCCAGCAGTGAAGGGACAGGCAGGGAAAAACTGTTTTTT. Amino acid sequence: CASSEGTGREKLFF.

V usage is TRBV14 and J usage is TRBJ1-5; the D gene is possibly TRBD1 (5 bases). CDR1 is SGHDN and CDR2 is FVKESK in the germline V gene. CDR3 size: 14 residues. Trimming left V 4 bases short and J 5 bases short, with 12 bases between. CDR3 loop: CASSPGGVHQPQHF. The CDR3 nucleotides are TGTGCCAGCAGCCCCGGGGGAGTACATCAGCCCCAGCATTTT.

This clone was detected a few times. The V and J genes are TRBV27 and TRBJ2-7; TRBD1 aligns across 7 bases. This CDR3 contains 14 residues. V gave up 5 bases and J gave up 5 bases; unmatched junction bases: 9. CDR1 is MNHEY, CDR2 SMNVEV, per germline (reference sequence). The CDR3, as DNA: TGTGCCAGCAGTAAACGGGGACAGCAGAACGAGCAGTACTTC. It encodes CASSKRGQQNEQYF.

This clone was detected only a few times. The chain employs TRBV6-2 or TRBV6-3 and TRBJ1-1; weak D call: TRBD1 (6 bases). Germline V gives CDR1 MNHEY, CDR2 SVGEGT. The germline V and J ends were trimmed by 2 bases and 8 bases, with 15 bases remaining between them. The CDR3 runs 14 residues. Here the CDR3 reads CASSYGWAGEEAFF. CDR3 in DNA: TGTGCCAGCAGTTACGGATGGGCAGGGGAGGAAGCTTTCTTT.

This clone appeared once. J is TRBJ2-2 and V is TRBV25-1; maybe TRBD1 (5 bases). V lost 6 bases to trimming and J lost 2 bases, with 10 bases between them. Germline-derived CDR1 and CDR2 are MGHDK and SYGVNS. The CDR3 consists of 14 residues. Written as DNA, the CDR3 is TGTGCCAGCAGACGAGACAGAAACACCGGGGAGCTGTTTTTT. Its protein product is CASRRDRNTGELFF. The variable domain in full, with the rest retrieved from reference TRBV25-1 and TRBJ2-2, is EADIYQTPRYLVIGTGKKITLECSQTMGHDKMYWYQQDPGMELHLIHYSYGVNSTEKGDLSSESTVSRIRTEHFPLTLESARPSHTSQYLCASRRDRNTGELFFGEGSRLTVL.

The chain combines TRBV6-5 with TRBJ2-2, with TRBD2 identical over 10 bases. The CDR3 has 16 amino acids. V gave up 2 bases and J gave up 3 bases; unmatched junction bases: 3. Germline CDR1 reads MNHEY; CDR2 reads SVGAGI. In DNA, the CDR3 is TGTGCCAGCAGTTACCTAGCGGGGGTGGACACCGGGGAGCTGTTTTTT. This encodes CASSYLAGVDTGELFF.

The J gene is TRBJ2-5, the V gene TRBV11-3; 10 bases fit TRBD1. This CDR3 comprises 14 residues. Germline-derived CDR1 and CDR2 are SGHNT and YENEEA. J was trimmed by 4 bases and V by 4 bases; bases with no gene match: 3. CDR3 in amino acids: CASSSRDRGETQYF. CDR3 in DNA: TGTGCCAGCAGCTCCCGGGACAGGGGAGAGACCCAGTACTTC.

The chain links TRBV19 to TRBJ2-3, with 7 bases fitting TRBD2. V trimming: 0 bases; J trimming: 2 bases; junction bases outside the gene matches: 2. The germline V gene has CDR1 LNHDA and CDR2 SQIVND (reference sequence). This CDR3 comprises 15 residues. CDR3 sequence reads: CASSIEGGTTDTQYF. CDR3 sequence (DNA): TGTGCCAGTAGTATAGAGGGGGGGACCACAGATACGCAGTATTTT.

V and J are TRBV5-1 and TRBJ1-1; TRBD1 matches 9 bases. Unmatched junction bases numbered 3, after V lost 4 bases and J lost 5 bases. The CDR3 extends over 13 amino acids. Germline CDR1 and CDR2: SGHRS and YFSETQ. The CDR3 loop reads CASSRQGDTEAFF. CDR3 nucleotide sequence: TGCGCCAGCAGCAGACAGGGGGATACTGAAGCTTTCTTT.